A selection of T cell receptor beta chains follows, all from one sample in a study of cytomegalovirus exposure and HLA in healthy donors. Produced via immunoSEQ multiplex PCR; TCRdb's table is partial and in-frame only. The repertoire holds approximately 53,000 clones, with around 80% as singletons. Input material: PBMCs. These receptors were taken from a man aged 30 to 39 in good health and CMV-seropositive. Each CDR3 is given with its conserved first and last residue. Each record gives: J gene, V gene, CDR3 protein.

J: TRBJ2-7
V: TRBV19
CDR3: CASNVGRGSLYEQYF

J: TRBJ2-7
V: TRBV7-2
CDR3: CASSTYSYEQYF

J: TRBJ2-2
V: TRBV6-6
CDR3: CATLRHLQNTGELFF

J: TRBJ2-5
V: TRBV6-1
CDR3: CASSDLLATAGETQYF

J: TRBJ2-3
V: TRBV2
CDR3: CASRGQGGTQYF

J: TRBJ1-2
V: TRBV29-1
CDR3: CSVSGLNYGYTF

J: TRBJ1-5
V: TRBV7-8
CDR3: CASSLGSVSNQPQHF

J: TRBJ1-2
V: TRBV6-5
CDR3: CASSYPSGNGYTF

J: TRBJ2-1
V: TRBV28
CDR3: CASSSPGGGDEQFF

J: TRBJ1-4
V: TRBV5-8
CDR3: CASSATNSGPNEKLFF

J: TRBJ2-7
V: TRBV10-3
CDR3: CAISERGGYEQYF

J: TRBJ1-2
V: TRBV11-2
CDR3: CASRTGTAYGYTF

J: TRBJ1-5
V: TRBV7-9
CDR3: CASSRNQGQGQPQHF

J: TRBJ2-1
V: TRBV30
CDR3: CAWSVFGLDEQFF

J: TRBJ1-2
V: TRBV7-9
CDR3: CASSPLVYGYTF

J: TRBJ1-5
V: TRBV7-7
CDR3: CASSLSPNQPQHF

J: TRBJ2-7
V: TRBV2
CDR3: CASVAGAAYEQYF

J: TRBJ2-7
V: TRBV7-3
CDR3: CASSFSAEQYF

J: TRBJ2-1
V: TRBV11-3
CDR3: CASSFESQGVGGEQFF

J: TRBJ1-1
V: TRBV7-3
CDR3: CASSLSEYTEAFF

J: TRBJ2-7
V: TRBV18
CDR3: CASSTSGLAGGYEQYF

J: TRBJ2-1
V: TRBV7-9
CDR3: CASSFTSGGWNEQFF

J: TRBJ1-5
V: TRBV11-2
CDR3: CASSLGQGDNQPQHF

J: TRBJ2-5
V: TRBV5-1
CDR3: CASSSRTGMGETQYF

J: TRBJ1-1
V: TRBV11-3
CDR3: CASSLAGSLNTEAFF

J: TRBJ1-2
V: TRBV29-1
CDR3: CSVGDRGDYGYTF

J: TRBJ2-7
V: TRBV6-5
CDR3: CASTPHGIHEQYF

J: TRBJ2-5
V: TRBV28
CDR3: CASSPGTSGGLETQYF

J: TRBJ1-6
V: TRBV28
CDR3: CASSPMGWVRGSPLHF

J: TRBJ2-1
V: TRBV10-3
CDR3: CAISESDNYNEQFF

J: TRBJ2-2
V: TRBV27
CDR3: CASSLTDSGELFF

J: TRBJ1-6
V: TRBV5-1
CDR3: CASSLAINSPLHF

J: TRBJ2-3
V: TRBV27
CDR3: CASSLSRAGGGDTQYF

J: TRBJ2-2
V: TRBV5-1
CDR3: CASSAWDSYTGELFF

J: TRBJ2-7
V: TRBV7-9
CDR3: CASSSRDISYEQYF